A selection of T cell receptor beta chains follows, all from one sample in a study of neoadjuvant anti-PD-1 for oral cavity cancer. Sequencing was performed with immunoSEQ multiplex PCR; in TCRdb, only in-frame clones are kept and a portion is missing. The top ten hold approximately 3.6% of the sample, which has 72,000 or so clones, about 86% seen once. Material: PBMCs, obtained before nivolumab (anti-PD-1) treatment. All receptors come from a person aged 35 to 85 with oral cavity squamous cell carcinoma. Both conserved end residues are part of each CDR3. The order of the fields is V gene, D gene, clone size, J gene, CDR3 protein. A D gene is named only where the DNA matches it firmly. Rows give clone size only sometimes, using once, few, many, or a class for an expanded clone.

TRBV30	.	.	TRBJ1-2	CAWRDRRNYGYTF
TRBV2	.	.	TRBJ2-3	CASKESRSTDTQYF
TRBV9	TRBD2	once	TRBJ2-5	CASSVGTSGAQETQYF
TRBV14	.	.	TRBJ2-7	CASSQVSGYEQYF
TRBV5-5	.	.	TRBJ2-3	CASSPFVDTDTQYF
TRBV5-1	TRBD1	.	TRBJ2-6	CASSLTGGSSGANVLTF
TRBV27	TRBD1	.	TRBJ1-2	CASSSYPGTGVSDYGYTF
TRBV6-4	.	.	TRBJ1-1	CASRKQGDTEAFF
TRBV6-1	.	few	TRBJ1-4	CASSEGGPTEKLFF
TRBV10-3	.	.	TRBJ1-5	CAISQGNQPQHF
TRBV11-2	TRBD1	.	TRBJ2-2	CASSYGTANTGELFF
TRBV2	.	.	TRBJ2-1	CASARDTYNEQFF
TRBV28	TRBD1	few	TRBJ1-1	CASSTLPIGTGEGERDTEAFF
TRBV28	TRBD1	.	TRBJ1-5	CASSTTGGGPQHF
TRBV5-4	TRBD2	.	TRBJ2-5	CASRGTSDQETQYF
TRBV7-6	TRBD1	.	TRBJ1-1	CASSLDGTGNTEAFF
TRBV7-8	TRBD2	.	TRBJ2-7	CASSQRREAPYEQYF
TRBV7-9	.	.	TRBJ2-5	CASSLVSWETQYF
TRBV7-6	TRBD1	.	TRBJ2-7	CASSLGGWDRWDYEQYF
TRBV6-6	.	.	TRBJ2-1	CASSYSPGGTHEQFF
TRBV5-1	.	.	TRBJ2-1	CASSLEGRGFYNEQFF
TRBV6-4	TRBD1	.	TRBJ1-1	CASSKGTGGNTEAFF
TRBV28	.	.	TRBJ2-1	CASTHRGQWEREEQFF
TRBV5-1	TRBD2	.	TRBJ2-2	CASSLWDYDTGELFF
TRBV6-5	.	few	TRBJ1-1	CASSITGNMNTEAFF
TRBV9	.	.	TRBJ2-5	CASSVGPVGAQTQYF
TRBV25-1	TRBD2	.	TRBJ2-1	CASSTHRASGEGNNEQFF
TRBV9	.	.	TRBJ2-3	CASSVGGGGQRTDTQYF
TRBV5-4	.	.	TRBJ2-5	CASSLEQLGQETQYF
TRBV11-2	TRBD2	.	TRBJ2-2	CASRLAGGRGGELFF
TRBV2	TRBD2	.	TRBJ2-1	CASAGLAGVNEQFF
TRBV2	.	few	TRBJ1-1	CASSPQGTNTEAFF
TRBV25-1	.	.	TRBJ1-2	CASSEPGRGNTF
TRBV27	TRBD2	.	TRBJ2-1	CASSSLAGASYNEQFF
TRBV9	.	.	TRBJ2-2	CASSESSKENTGELFF
TRBV14	.	.	TRBJ1-1	CASSQARRFTEAFF
TRBV7-9	.	.	TRBJ1-5	CASSSWGDTAQHF
TRBV2	.	.	TRBJ1-6	CASTARGWSDSPLHF
TRBV15	.	.	TRBJ2-3	CATSREGGDSTDTQYF
TRBV5-1	.	.	TRBJ2-2	CASSFEAWGTGELFF
TRBV11-1	TRBD2	.	TRBJ2-7	CASSRGEGGEQYF
TRBV18	.	.	TRBJ1-1	CASSPAGRGTTEAFF
TRBV4-1	.	.	TRBJ1-4	CATKVGPAGEKLFF
TRBV6-1	.	.	TRBJ2-7	CASSSTRTYEQYF
TRBV6-5	.	.	TRBJ1-3	CASTALLSGNTIYF
TRBV5-1	.	.	TRBJ2-3	CASSRDPLLGTDTQYF
TRBV5-1	TRBD1	.	TRBJ2-3	CASSLWTGGTGTDTQYF
TRBV27	.	.	TRBJ1-2	CASSPPTGGGFYGYTF
TRBV7-9	.	.	TRBJ2-2	CASRGYGNTGELFF
TRBV29-1	TRBD2	.	TRBJ2-1	CSVPKPLGLAGSYNEQFF
TRBV5-6	TRBD1	.	TRBJ2-7	CASSWDRTYEQYF
TRBV19	.	.	TRBJ1-5	CASSIGIQIGQPQHF
TRBV6-5	.	once	TRBJ1-1	CASTPVSGLSTEAFF
TRBV29-1	.	.	TRBJ1-5	CSVGSVANQPQHF
TRBV28	.	.	TRBJ2-7	CASSFDAPYEQYF
TRBV10-3	.	.	TRBJ1-3	CATRTENSGNTIYF
TRBV5-1	.	.	TRBJ1-3	CASSSGDSGNTIYF
TRBV29-1	TRBD1	.	TRBJ2-7	CSVVKGAGDEQYF
TRBV29-1	.	.	TRBJ1-1	CSVMRGREAFF
TRBV5-1	.	.	TRBJ2-7	CASSTASLRSYEQYF